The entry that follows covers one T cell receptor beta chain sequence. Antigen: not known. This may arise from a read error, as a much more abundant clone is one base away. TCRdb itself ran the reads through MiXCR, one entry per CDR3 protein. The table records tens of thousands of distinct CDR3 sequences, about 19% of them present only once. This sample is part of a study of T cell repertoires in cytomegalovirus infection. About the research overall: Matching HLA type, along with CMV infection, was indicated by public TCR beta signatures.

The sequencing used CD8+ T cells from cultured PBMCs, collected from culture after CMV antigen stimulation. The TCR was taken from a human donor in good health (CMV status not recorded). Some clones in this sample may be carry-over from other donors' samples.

CDR3 amino acids: CASSQDLRGKSSPLYF. CDR3 DNA: TGCGCCAGCAGCCAAGATCTTCGGGGGAAAAGTTCACCCCTCTACTTT. The gene calls are TRBV4-3 and TRBJ1-6, with D tentatively TRBD1 (5 bases). The CDR3 runs to 16 residues. CDR1 is LGHNA, CDR2 YSLEER, per germline.